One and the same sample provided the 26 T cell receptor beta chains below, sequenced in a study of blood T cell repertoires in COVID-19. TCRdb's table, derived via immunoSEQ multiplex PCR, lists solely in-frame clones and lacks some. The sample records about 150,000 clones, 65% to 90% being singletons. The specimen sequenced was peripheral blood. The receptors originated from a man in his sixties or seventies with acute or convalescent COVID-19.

The CDR3 is CASSSRTGGVGEQYF. In DNA form, the CDR3 reads TGTGCCAGCAGCTCCCGGACAGGGGGCGTTGGGGAGCAGTACTTC. The chain combines TRBV5-4 with TRBJ2-7, with 11 nucleotides matching TRBD1. CDR3 size: 15 residues. V lost 3 bases to trimming and J lost 7 bases; unmatched junction nucleotides: 9. The germline gives CDR1 SGHNT, CDR2 YYREEE (reference sequence).

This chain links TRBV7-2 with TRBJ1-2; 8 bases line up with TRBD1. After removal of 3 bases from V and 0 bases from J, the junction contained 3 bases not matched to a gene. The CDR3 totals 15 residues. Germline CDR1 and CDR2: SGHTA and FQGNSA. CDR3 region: CASSFGQGANYGYTF. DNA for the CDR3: TGTGCCAGCAGCTTCGGACAGGGAGCTAACTATGGCTACACCTTC. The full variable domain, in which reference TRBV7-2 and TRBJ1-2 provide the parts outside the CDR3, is GAGVSQSPSNKVTEKGKDVELRCDPISGHTALYWYRQSLGQGLEFLIYFQGNSAPDKSGLPSDRFSAERTGGSVSTLTIQRTQQEDSAVYLCASSFGQGANYGYTFGSGTRLTVV.

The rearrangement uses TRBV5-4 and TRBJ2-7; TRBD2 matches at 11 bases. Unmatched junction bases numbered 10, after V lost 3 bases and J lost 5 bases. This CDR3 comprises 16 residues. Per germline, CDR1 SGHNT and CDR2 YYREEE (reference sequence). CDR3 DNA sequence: TGTGCCAGCAGCTCCCTTAGCGGGAGGGCCGGAGACGAGCAGTACTTC. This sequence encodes CASSSLSGRAGDEQYF.

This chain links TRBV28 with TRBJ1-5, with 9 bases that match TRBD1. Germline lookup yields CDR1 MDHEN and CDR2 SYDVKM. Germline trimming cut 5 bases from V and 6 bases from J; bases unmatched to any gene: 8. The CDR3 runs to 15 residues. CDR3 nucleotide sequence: TGTGCCAGCAGTCCTCAACAGGGGGCGCGTCAGCCCCAGCATTTT. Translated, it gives CASSPQQGARQPQHF.

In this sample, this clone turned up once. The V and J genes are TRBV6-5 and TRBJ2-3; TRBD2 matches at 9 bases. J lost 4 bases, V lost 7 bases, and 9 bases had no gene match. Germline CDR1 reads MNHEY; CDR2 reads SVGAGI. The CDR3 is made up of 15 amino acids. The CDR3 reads CASTFVAGASDTQYF. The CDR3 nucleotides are TGTGCCAGCACCTTCGTAGCGGGAGCTTCAGATACGCAGTATTTT.

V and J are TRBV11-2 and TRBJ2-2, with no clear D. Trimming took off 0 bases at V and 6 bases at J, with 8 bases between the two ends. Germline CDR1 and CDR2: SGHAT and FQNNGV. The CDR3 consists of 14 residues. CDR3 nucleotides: TGTGCCAGCAGCTTAGACCCAGCGCCCGGGGAGCTGTTTTTT. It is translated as CASSLDPAPGELFF.

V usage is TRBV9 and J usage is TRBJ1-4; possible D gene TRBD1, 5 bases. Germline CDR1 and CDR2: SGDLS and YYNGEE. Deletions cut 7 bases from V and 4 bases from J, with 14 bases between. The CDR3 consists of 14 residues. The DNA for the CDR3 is TGTGCCAGCGGGCAGGGATATGGTAATGAAAAACTGTTTTTT. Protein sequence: CASGQGYGNEKLFF.

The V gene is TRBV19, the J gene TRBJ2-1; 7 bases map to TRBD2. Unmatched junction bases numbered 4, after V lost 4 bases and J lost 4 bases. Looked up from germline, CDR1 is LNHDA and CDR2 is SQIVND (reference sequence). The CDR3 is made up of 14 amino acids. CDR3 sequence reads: CASSRWGGYNEQFF. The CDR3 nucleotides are TGTGCCAGTAGTAGATGGGGGGGTTACAATGAGCAGTTCTTC. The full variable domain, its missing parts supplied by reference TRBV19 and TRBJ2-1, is DGGITQSPKYLFRKEGQNVTLSCEQNLNHDAMYWYRQDPGQGLRLIYYSQIVNDFQKGDIAEGYSVSREKKESFPLTVTSAQKNPTAFYLCASSRWGGYNEQFFGPGTRLTVL.

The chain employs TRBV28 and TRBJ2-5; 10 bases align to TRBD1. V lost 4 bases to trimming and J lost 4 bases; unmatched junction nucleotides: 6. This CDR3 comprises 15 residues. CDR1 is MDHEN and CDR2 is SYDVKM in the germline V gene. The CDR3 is CASSSRQGAAETQYF. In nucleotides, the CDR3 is TGTGCCAGCAGTTCGAGACAGGGGGCGGCAGAGACCCAGTACTTC.

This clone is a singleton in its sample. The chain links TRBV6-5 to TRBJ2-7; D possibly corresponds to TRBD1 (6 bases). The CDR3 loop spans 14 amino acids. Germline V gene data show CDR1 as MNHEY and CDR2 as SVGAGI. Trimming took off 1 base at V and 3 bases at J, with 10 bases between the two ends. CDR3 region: CASSYFRDNYEQYF. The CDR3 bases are TGTGCCAGCAGTTACTTCCGGGACAACTACGAGCAGTACTTC.

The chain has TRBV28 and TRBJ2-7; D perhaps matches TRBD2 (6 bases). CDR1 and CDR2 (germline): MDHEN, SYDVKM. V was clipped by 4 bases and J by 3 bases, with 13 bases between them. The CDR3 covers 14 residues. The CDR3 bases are TGTGCCAGCAGTTGGGGAGGAGGCTTCTACGAGCAGTACTTC. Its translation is CASSWGGGFYEQYF.

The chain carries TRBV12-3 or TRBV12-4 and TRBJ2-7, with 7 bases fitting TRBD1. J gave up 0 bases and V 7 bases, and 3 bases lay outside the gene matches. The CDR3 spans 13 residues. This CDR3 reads CASTDRHSYEQYF. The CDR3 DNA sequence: TGTGCCAGCACGGACAGGCACTCCTACGAGCAGTACTTC.

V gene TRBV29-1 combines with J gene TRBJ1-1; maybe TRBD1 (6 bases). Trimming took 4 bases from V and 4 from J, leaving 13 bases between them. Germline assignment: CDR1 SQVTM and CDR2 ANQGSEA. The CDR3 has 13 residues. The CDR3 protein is CSVATGLGTEAFF. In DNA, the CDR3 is TGCAGCGTTGCTACAGGGCTCGGCACTGAAGCTTTCTTT.

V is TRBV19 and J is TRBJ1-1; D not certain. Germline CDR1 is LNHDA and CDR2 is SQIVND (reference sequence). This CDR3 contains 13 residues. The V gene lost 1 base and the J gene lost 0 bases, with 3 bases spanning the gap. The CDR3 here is CASSIVMNTEAFF. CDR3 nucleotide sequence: TGTGCCAGTAGTATAGTAATGAACACTGAAGCTTTCTTT.

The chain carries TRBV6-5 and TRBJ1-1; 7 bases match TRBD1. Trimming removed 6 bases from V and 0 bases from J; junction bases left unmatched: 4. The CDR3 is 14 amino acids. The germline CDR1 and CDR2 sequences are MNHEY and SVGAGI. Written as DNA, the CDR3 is TGTGCCAGCAGCTCACAGGGGTTGAACACTGAAGCTTTCTTT. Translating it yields CASSSQGLNTEAFF.

The CDR3 reads CASSLVGDTQYF. Here the CDR3 DNA reads TGTGCCAGCAGCTTAGTCGGAGATACGCAGTATTTT. The chain recombines TRBV7-2 with TRBJ2-3; D is unclear. Germline CDR1 reads SGHTA; CDR2 reads FQGNSA. Between the trimmed V and J ends, which lost 1 base and 5 bases, there was a span of 4 bases. The CDR3 sequence is 12 residues long.

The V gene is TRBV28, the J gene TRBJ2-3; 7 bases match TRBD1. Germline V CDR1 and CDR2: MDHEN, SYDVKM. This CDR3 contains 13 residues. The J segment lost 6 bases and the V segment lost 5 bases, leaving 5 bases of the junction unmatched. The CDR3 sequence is CASSPPDRDTQYF. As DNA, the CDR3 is TGTGCCAGCAGTCCACCGGACAGGGATACGCAGTATTTT. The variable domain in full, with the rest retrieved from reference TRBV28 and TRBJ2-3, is DVKVTQSSRYLVKRTGEKVFLECVQDMDHENMFWYRQDPGLGLRLIYFSYDVKMKEKGDIPEGYSVSREKKERFSLILESASTNQTSMYLCASSPPDRDTQYFGPGTRLTVL.

The CDR3 DNA reads as TGTGCCAGCAGCTCGAAACAGGGGGAGGCTGGGGCCAACGTCCTGACTTTC. Protein sequence: CASSSKQGEAGANVLTF. The V call is TRBV7-2, the J call TRBJ2-6, with TRBD1 identical over 8 bases. There are 17 residues in the CDR3. Germline values: CDR1 SGHTA, CDR2 FQGNSA. Unmatched junction bases numbered 7, after V lost 4 bases and J lost 2 bases.

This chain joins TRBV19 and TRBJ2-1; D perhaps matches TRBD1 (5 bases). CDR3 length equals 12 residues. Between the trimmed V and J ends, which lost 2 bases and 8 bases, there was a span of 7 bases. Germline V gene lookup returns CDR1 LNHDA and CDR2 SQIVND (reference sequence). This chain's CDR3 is CASSIQGHEQFF. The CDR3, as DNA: TGTGCCAGTAGTATACAGGGTCATGAGCAGTTCTTC.

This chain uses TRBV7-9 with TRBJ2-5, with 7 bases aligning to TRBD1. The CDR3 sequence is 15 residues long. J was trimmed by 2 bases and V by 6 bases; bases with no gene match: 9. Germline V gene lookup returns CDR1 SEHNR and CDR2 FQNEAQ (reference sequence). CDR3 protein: CASRHGQELQETQYF. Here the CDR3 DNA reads TGTGCCAGCAGACATGGACAGGAATTACAAGAGACCCAGTACTTC.

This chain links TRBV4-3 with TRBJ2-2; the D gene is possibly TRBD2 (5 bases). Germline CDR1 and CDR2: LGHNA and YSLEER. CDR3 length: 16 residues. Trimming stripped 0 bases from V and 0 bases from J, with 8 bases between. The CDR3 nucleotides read TGCGCCAGCAGCCAAGACGGGGTCGCGAACACCGGGGAGCTGTTTTTT. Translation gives CASSQDGVANTGELFF.

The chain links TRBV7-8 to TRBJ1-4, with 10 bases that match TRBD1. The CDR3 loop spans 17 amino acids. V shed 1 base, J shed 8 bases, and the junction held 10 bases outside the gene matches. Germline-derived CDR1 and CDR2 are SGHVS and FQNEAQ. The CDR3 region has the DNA TGTGCCAGCAGCTTAGTCCGCTTGGGACAGGGGCCGGAAAAACTGTTTTTT. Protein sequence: CASSLVRLGQGPEKLFF.

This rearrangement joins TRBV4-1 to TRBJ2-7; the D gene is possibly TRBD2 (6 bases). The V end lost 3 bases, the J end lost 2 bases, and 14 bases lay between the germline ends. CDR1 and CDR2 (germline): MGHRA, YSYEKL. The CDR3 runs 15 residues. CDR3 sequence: CASSQPPGGTYEQYF. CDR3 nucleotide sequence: TGCGCCAGCAGCCAGCCCCCTGGGGGGACCTACGAGCAGTACTTC.

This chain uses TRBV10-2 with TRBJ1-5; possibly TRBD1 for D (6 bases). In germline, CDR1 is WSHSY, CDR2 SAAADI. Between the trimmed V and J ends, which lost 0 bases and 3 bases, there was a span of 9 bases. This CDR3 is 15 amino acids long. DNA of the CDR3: TGCGCCAGCAGTGAGTCCGGGACACTCAATCAGCCCCAGCATTTT. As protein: CASSESGTLNQPQHF.

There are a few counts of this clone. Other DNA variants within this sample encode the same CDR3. CDR3 DNA sequence: TGTGCCAGCAGTTATGTCCGGGTGAACACCGGGGAGCTGTTTTTT. Translating gives CASSYVRVNTGELFF. V and J are TRBV6-5 and TRBJ2-2, with D uncertain. The V and J ends lost 3 bases and 1 base respectively, with 9 bases between them. Germline V gene lookup returns CDR1 MNHEY and CDR2 SVGAGI. There are 15 residues in the CDR3.

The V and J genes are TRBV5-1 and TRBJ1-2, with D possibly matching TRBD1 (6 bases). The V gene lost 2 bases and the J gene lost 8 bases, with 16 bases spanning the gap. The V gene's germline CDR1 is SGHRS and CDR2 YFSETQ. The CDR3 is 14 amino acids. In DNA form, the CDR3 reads TGCGCCAGCAGCTTTTTACAGGGCGGGGGCGGCTACACCTTC. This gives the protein CASSFLQGGGGYTF.